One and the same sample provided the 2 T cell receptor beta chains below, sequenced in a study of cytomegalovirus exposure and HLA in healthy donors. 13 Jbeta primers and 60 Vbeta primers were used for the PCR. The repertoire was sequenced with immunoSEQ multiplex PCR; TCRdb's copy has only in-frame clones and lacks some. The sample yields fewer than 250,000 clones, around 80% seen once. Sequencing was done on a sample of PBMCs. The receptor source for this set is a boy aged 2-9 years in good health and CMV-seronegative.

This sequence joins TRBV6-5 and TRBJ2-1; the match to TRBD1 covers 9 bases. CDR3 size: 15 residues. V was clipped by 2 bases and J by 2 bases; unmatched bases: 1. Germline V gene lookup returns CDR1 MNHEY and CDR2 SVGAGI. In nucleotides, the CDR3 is TGTGCCAGCAGTTACACAGGGGGCGCCTACAATGAGCAGTTCTTC. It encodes CASSYTGGAYNEQFF.

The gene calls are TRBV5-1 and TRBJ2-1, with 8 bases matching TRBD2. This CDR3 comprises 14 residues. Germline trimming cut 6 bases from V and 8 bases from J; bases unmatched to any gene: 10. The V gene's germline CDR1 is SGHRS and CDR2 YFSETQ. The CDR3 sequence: CASTEAGGRHEQFF. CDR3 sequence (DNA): TGCGCCAGCACAGAGGCGGGAGGTCGCCATGAGCAGTTCTTC.